This is a list of T cell receptor beta chains from one sample in a study of T cell repertoires in cytomegalovirus infection. TCRdb re-called the reads with MiXCR, one entry per CDR3 protein. The table includes under 350,000 distinct CDR3 sequences, around 9.6% detected once. Sequenced sample: PBMCs. Receptor source: a human donor in good health (CMV status not recorded). Some clones in this sample may be carry-over from other donors' samples. Each CDR3 is given with its conserved first and last residue. Each record gives: CDR3 length, D gene, V gene, J gene, clone size, CDR3 protein, CDR3 DNA. A D gene is named only where the DNA matches it firmly. Expanded clones are given a class, and other clones once, few, many or no size at all.

16	TRBD1	TRBV7-8	TRBJ2-1	many	CASSFLGQGSYNEQFF	TGTGCCAGCAGCTTCCTCGGACAGGGATCCTACAATGAGCAGTTCTTC
13	NA	TRBV7-8	TRBJ1-2	many	CASSLDLGSGYTF	TGTGCCAGCAGCTTAGATCTCGGAAGTGGCTACACCTTC
13	NA	TRBV7-8	TRBJ2-1	many	CASSLDRDNEQFF	TGTGCCAGCAGCTTAGACAGAGACAATGAGCAGTTCTTC
14	TRBD2	TRBV3-1	TRBJ2-5	NA	CASSLGLAAGTQYF	TGTGCCAGCAGCCTGGGACTAGCTGCGGGGACCCAGTACTTC
14	TRBD1	TRBV7-9	TRBJ2-1	many	CASSPGTGVAEQFF	TGTGCCAGCAGCCCCGGGACAGGGGTAGCTGAGCAGTTCTTC
13	NA	TRBV12-3/TRBV12-4	TRBJ1-1	many	CASSLQGSTEAFF	TGTGCCAGCAGTTTGCAAGGGAGCACTGAAGCTTTCTTT
15	NA	TRBV20-1	TRBJ1-1	many	CSARVRGLMNTEAFF	TGCAGTGCTAGGGTAAGGGGTCTAATGAACACTGAAGCTTTCTTT
13	TRBD1	TRBV5-4	TRBJ2-4	many	CASSLDDRAIQYF	TGTGCCAGCAGCCTGGATGACAGGGCTATTCAGTACTTC
14	NA	TRBV28	TRBJ2-4	many	CASSPPGKENIQYF	TGTGCCAGCAGTCCCCCGGGCAAGGAAAACATTCAGTACTTC
15	TRBD1	TRBV19	TRBJ2-3	many	CASRTGQEYTDTQYF	TGTGCCAGTAGGACGGGACAGGAATACACAGATACGCAGTATTTT
16	NA	TRBV12-3/TRBV12-4	TRBJ1-6	many	CASSLLGAGTGSPLHF	TGTGCCAGCAGTTTATTAGGGGCGGGGACCGGTTCACCCCTCCACTTT
14	NA	TRBV7-9	TRBJ2-2	many	CASSPGLNTGELFF	TGTGCCAGCAGCCCGGGCCTGAACACCGGGGAGCTGTTTTTT
15	NA	TRBV14	TRBJ2-1	few	CASSQELAPFDEQFF	TGTGCCAGCAGCCAAGAACTAGCACCTTTCGATGAGCAGTTCTTC
14	NA	TRBV2	TRBJ1-1	NA	CASSEFLEWTEAFF	TGTGCCAGCAGTGAGTTCCTCGAATGGACTGAAGCTTTCTTT
19	NA	TRBV14	TRBJ2-3	NA	CASRQDQHYYLVGTDTQYF	TGTGCCAGCAGACAAGACCAGCACTACTACCTGGTCGGCACAGATACGCAGTATTTT
16	NA	TRBV6-6	TRBJ1-6	few	CASSFGMGGLGSPLHF	TGTGCCAGCAGTTTTGGAATGGGGGGGTTAGGGTCACCCCTCCACTTT
14	TRBD1	TRBV7-2	TRBJ1-1	many	CASSSQGARTEAFF	TGTGCCAGCAGCTCCCAGGGGGCGAGGACTGAAGCTTTCTTT
17	NA	TRBV20-1	TRBJ2-6	NA	CSARDLLTPSGANVLTF	TGCAGTGCTAGAGATCTTCTGACCCCCTCTGGGGCCAACGTCCTGACTTTC
11	NA	TRBV19	TRBJ1-1	many	CASRRQDEAFF	TGTGCCAGCAGAAGACAGGATGAAGCTTTCTTT
15	NA	TRBV28	TRBJ1-1	many	CASTRNLFGNTEAFF	TGTGCCAGTACACGAAATCTATTCGGTAACACTGAAGCTTTCTTT
15	TRBD1	TRBV3-1	TRBJ2-1	NA	CASSPGTGLYDEQFF	TGTGCCAGCAGCCCCGGGACAGGGTTATATGATGAGCAGTTCTTC
14	NA	TRBV25-1	TRBJ1-2	NA	CASSPAERGYGYTF	TGTGCCAGCAGCCCTGCGGAGCGGGGCTATGGCTACACCTTC
13	NA	TRBV28	TRBJ2-1	many	CASSRQDYNEQFF	TGTGCCAGCAGTAGACAGGACTACAATGAGCAGTTCTTC
15	TRBD1	TRBV7-2	TRBJ2-1	many	CASSPWTGGKDEQFF	TGTGCCAGCAGCCCCTGGACAGGGGGCAAAGATGAGCAGTTCTTC
16	NA	TRBV7-2	TRBJ2-5	many	CASSPNRGGGGETQYF	TGTGCCAGCAGCCCCAATAGAGGGGGGGGCGGGGAGACCCAGTACTTC
15	NA	TRBV18	TRBJ2-3	many	CASSPPTESTDTQYF	TGTGCCAGCTCACCACCGACGGAAAGCACAGATACGCAGTATTTT
15	TRBD2	TRBV7-2	TRBJ2-5	many	CASSRGTSYEETQYF	TGTGCCAGCAGCCGCGGGACTAGTTATGAAGAGACCCAGTACTTC
13	NA	TRBV12-3/TRBV12-4	TRBJ2-1	NA	CASTENPYNEQFF	TGTGCCAGCACCGAAAATCCCTACAATGAGCAGTTCTTC
15	TRBD1	TRBV20-1	TRBJ2-1	many	CSAYDAGTGAWEQFF	TGCAGTGCTTACGACGCCGGGACAGGGGCCTGGGAGCAGTTCTTC
14	NA	TRBV10-3	TRBJ1-1	many	CAISERGLGTEAFF	TGTGCCATCAGTGAGCGAGGGCTGGGCACTGAAGCTTTCTTT
12	NA	TRBV5-1	TRBJ1-4	many	CASSPNGEKLFF	TGCGCCAGCAGCCCTAACGGGGAAAAACTGTTTTTT
14	NA	TRBV29-1	TRBJ2-1	NA	CSVERDLADNEQFF	TGCAGCGTTGAAAGGGACCTTGCTGACAATGAGCAGTTCTTC
15	NA	TRBV7-2	TRBJ2-6	many	CASRTESSGANVLTF	TGTGCCAGCAGGACGGAGAGCTCTGGGGCCAACGTCCTGACTTTC
16	TRBD1	TRBV10-2	TRBJ1-6	many	CASAGDRGIRNSPLHF	TGCGCCAGCGCGGGGGACAGGGGCATTCGTAATTCACCCCTCCACTTT
11	NA	TRBV5-4	TRBJ2-3	many	CASSLGLVQYF	TGTGCCAGCAGCTTGGGACTCGTGCAGTATTTT
15	TRBD2	TRBV7-2	TRBJ2-3	many	CASSFWRGGTDTQYF	TGTGCCAGCAGCTTCTGGCGGGGGGGAACAGATACGCAGTATTTT
14	NA	TRBV7-8	TRBJ1-5	many	CASSLWGGNQPQHF	TGTGCCAGCAGCTTATGGGGCGGCAATCAGCCCCAGCATTTT
11	NA	TRBV29-1	TRBJ1-2	many	CSVEPQYGYTF	TGCAGCGTTGAACCCCAGTATGGCTACACCTTC
14	NA	TRBV20-1	TRBJ2-7	NA	CSARDLFSLDEQYF	TGCAGTGCTAGAGATCTCTTCTCGCTCGACGAGCAGTACTTC
14	TRBD2	TRBV18	TRBJ2-1	few	CASSPGLAGDEQFF	TGTGCCAGCTCACCAGGGCTAGCGGGGGACGAGCAGTTCTTC
15	TRBD2	TRBV20-1	TRBJ2-2	many	CSAKPGGRNTGELFF	TGCAGTGCTAAACCGGGGGGGCGTAACACCGGGGAGCTGTTTTTT
15	NA	TRBV29-1	TRBJ2-1	many	CSVEDRGASYNEQFF	TGCAGCGTTGAAGATCGAGGTGCATCCTACAATGAGCAGTTCTTC
16	TRBD2	TRBV7-2	TRBJ2-5	many	CASSLSPLAGRETQYF	TGTGCCAGCAGCTTAAGTCCCCTAGCGGGCCGCGAGACCCAGTACTTC
15	NA	TRBV5-1	TRBJ2-1	many	CASSLRSVGGNEQFF	TGCGCCAGCAGCCTCCGGTCGGTTGGTGGGAATGAGCAGTTCTTC
15	TRBD1	TRBV7-3	TRBJ2-1	many	CASSPNGQAYNEQFF	TGTGCCAGCAGCCCAAACGGACAGGCATACAATGAGCAGTTCTTC
15	NA	TRBV12-3/TRBV12-4	TRBJ1-2	many	CASSPGHARVYGYTF	TGTGCCAGCAGTCCTGGACATGCCCGTGTCTATGGCTACACCTTC